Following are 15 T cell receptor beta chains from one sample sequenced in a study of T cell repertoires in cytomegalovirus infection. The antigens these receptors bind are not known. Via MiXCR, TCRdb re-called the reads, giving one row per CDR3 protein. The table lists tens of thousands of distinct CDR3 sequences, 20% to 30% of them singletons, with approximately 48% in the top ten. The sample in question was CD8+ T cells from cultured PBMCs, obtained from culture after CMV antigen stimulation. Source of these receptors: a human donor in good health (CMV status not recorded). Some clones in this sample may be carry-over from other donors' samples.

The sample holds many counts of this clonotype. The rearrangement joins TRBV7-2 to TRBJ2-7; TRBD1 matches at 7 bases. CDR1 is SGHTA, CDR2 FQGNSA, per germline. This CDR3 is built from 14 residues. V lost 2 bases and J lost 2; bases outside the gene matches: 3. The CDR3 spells CASSLFQGAYEQYF. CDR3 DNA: TGTGCCAGCAGCTTATTTCAGGGGGCCTACGAGCAGTACTTC.

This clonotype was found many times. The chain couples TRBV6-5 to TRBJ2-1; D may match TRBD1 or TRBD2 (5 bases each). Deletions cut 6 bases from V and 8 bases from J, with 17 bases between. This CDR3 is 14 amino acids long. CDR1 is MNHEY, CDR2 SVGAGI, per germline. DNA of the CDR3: TGTGCCAGCAGCTCGGGGCAGGAAAGTGATGAGCAGTTCTTC. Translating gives CASSSGQESDEQFF.

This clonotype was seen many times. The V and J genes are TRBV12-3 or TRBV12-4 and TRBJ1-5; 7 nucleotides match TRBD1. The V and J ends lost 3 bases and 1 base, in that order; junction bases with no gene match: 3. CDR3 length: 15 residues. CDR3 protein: CASSLTGQSNQPQHF. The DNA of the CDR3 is TGTGCCAGCAGTTTGACAGGGCAGAGCAATCAGCCCCAGCATTTT.

As DNA, the CDR3 is TGTGCCAGCAGCTTAGAATCAGGTTACGCGGATGGCTACACCTTC. It codes for CASSLESGYADGYTF. The rearrangement joins TRBV7-8 to TRBJ1-2; no reliable D call. Trimming shortened V by 1 base and J by 6 bases, and 15 bases separated the two germline ends. Germline V gives CDR1 SGHVS, CDR2 FQNEAQ. The CDR3 runs 15 residues.

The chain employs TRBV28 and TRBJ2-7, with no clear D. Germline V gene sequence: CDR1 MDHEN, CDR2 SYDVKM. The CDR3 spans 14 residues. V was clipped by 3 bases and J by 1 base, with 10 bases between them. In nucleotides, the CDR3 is TGTGCCAGCAGTTTTGTCCTCGCTTCCTACGAGCAGTACTTC. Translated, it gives CASSFVLASYEQYF.

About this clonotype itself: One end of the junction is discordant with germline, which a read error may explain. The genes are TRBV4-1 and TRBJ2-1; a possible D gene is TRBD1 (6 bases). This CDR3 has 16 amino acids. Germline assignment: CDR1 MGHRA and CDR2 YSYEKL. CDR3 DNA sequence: TGTGCCAGCAGCGAAGCGGCAGGGGACATTGGCGGTGAGCAGTTCTTC. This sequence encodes CASSEAAGDIGGEQFF.

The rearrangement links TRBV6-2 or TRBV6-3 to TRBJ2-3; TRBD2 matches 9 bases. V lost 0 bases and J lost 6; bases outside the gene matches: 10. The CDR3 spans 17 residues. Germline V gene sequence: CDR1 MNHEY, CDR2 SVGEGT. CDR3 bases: TGTGCCAGCAGTTACTCGAGCGCGGGGGGGCGCCAGGATACGCAGTATTTT. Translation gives CASSYSSAGGRQDTQYF.

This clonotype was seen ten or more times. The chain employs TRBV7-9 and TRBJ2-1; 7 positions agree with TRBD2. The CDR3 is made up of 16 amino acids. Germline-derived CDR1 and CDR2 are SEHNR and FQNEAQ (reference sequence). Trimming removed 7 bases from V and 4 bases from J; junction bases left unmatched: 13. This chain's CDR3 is CASTGDGGSSYNEQFF. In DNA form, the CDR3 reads TGTGCCAGCACCGGAGACGGCGGGAGCAGTTACAATGAGCAGTTCTTC.

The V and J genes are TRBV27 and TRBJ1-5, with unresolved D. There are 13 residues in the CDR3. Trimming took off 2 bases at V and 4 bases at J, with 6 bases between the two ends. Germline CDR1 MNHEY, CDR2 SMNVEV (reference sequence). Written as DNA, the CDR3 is TGTGCCAGCAGTTTAATGATGAATCAGCCCCAGCATTTT. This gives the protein CASSLMMNQPQHF.

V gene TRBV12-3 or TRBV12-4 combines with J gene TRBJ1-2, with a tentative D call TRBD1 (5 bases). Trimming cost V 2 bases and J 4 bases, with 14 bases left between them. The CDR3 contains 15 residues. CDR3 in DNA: TGTGCCAGCAGTTTATCCCCGACAGTCATCTATGGCTACACCTTC. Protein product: CASSLSPTVIYGYTF.

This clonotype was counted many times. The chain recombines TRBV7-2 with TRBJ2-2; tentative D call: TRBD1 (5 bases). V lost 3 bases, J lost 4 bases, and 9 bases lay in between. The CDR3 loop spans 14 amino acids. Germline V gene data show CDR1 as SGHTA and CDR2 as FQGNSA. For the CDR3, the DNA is TGTGCCAGCAGCTTTTCAGACAGCACCGGGGAGCTGTTTTTT. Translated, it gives CASSFSDSTGELFF.

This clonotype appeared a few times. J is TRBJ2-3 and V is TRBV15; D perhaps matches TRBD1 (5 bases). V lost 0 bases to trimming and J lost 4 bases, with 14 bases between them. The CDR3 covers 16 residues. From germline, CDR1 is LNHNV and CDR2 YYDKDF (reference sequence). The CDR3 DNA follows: TGTGCCACCAGCAGAGATGGTCGATCCAGGGCAGATACGCAGTATTTT. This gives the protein CATSRDGRSRADTQYF.

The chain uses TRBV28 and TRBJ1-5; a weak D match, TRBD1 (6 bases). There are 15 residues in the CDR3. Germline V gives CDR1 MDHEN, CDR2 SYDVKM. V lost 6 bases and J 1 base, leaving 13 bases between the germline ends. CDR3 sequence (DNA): TGTGCCAGCAGACTACAGGGTGGAAGCAATCAGCCCCAGCATTTT. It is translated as CASRLQGGSNQPQHF.

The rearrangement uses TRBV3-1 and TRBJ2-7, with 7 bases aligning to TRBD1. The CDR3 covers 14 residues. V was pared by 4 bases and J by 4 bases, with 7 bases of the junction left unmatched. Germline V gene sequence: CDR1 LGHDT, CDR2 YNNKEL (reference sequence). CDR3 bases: TGTGCCAGCAGCCCGAGGGACAGAGAGTACGAGCAGTACTTC. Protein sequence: CASSPRDREYEQYF.

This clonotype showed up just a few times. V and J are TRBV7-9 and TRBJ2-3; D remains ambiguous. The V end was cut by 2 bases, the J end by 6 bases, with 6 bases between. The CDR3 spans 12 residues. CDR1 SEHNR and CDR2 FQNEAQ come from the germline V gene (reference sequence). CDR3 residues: CASSLSHDTQYF. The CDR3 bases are TGTGCCAGCAGCTTATCACACGATACGCAGTATTTT.